This section outlines one T cell receptor beta chain sequence together with its context. As yet, its antigen is unknown. The record originates from a study of radiation and T cells in renal cell carcinoma. General observations from the study: Without pretreatment biopsies, baseline tumor clonotype presence was undetermined. Top tumor clonotypes rose in blood 2 weeks post-radiation, then contracted.

The CDR3 has 16 amino acids. Germline V CDR1 and CDR2: SGHTA, FQGNSA. The ends were cut back, 3 bases at V and 0 bases at J, with 14 bases in the middle. Time point described: blood 4 weeks post-SBRT, at nephrectomy. Treatment noted: 15 Gy SBRT to primary tumor, nephrectomy 4 weeks later. Nephrectomy followed 15 Gy stereotactic body radiation by 4 weeks. Only in-frame clones appear in the TCRdb table, and some are missing; sequencing was by immunoSEQ multiplex PCR. The table lists about 150,000 clones, 75% to 90% of them singletons. The source is a woman between 45 and 65 years old with renal cell carcinoma. Source: blood, taken from a patient whose treatment included radiotherapy and nephrectomy. The chain combines TRBV7-2 with TRBJ2-5; the D gene is possibly TRBD1 (6 bases). CDR3 in amino acids: CASSFHRGRYQETQYF. The CDR3 DNA is TGTGCCAGCAGCTTTCATAGGGGGAGATACCAAGAGACCCAGTACTTC.